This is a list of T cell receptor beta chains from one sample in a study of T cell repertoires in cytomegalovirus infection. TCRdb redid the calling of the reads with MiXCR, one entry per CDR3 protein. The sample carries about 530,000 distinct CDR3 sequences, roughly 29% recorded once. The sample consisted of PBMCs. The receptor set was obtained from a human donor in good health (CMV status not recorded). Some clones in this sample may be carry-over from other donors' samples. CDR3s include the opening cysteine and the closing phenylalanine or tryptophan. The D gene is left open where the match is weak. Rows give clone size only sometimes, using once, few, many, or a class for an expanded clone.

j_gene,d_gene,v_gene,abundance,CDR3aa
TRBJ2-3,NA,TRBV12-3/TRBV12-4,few,CAGSKGEETDTQYF
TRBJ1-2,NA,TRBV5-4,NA,CASSPRLQGVRVRGYTF
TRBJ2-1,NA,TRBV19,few,CASSIAGGLDGEQFF
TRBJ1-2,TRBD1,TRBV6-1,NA,CASSAETGPYGYTF
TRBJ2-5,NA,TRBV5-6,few,CASSFLHEKGTQYF
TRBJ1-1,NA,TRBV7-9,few,CASSLAGHEAFF
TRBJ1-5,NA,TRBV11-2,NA,CASSFPGRHSNQPQHF
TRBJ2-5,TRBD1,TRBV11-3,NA,CASSLHRGWETQYF
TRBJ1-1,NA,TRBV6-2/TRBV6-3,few,CASNPRFGHSTIEAFF
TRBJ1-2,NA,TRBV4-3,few,CASSQDNGYGYTF
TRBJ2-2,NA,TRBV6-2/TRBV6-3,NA,CASSYDAQWTGGGAGELFF
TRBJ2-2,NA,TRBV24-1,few,CATSVNTGELFF
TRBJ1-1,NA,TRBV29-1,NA,CSVDGGRGWTEAFF
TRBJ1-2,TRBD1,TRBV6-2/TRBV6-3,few,CATITPGTGGYGYTF
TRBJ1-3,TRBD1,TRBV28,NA,CASLWGTGDLSGNTIYF
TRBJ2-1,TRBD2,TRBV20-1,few,CSARALAGDGEQFF
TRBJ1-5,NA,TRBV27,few,CASSTLPFSNQPQHF
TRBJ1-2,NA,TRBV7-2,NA,CASSSHPGDVYGYTF
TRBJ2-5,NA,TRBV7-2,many,CASSAPWAGEEETQYF
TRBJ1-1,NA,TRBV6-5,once,CASSYSVGIQGPIDEAFF
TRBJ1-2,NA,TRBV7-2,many,CASSSYGRAYGYTF
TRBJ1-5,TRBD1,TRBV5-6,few,CASSRRQGSNQPQHF
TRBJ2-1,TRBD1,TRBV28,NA,CASRIGTGGSNEQFF
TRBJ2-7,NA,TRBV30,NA,CAWVRGGVDEQYF
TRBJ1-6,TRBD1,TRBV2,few,CASGTGGDSPLHF
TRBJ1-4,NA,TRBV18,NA,CASSGRQATNEKLFF
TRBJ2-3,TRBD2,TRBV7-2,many,CASSGPLTSGMGTPTDTQYF
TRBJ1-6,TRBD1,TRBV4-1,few,CASSHPTGGFTYNSPLHF
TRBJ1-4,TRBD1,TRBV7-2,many,CASSLGGGTGDEKLFF
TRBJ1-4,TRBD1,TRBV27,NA,CASRTGQAVEKLFF
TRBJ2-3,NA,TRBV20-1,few,CSARVRKEELTDTQYF
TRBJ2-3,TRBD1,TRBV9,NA,CASSPPDREITDTQYF
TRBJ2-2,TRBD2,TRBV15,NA,CATSRDYRTSGNGELFF
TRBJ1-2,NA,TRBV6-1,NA,CASSWPGAYGYTF
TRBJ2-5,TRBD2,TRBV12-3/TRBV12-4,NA,CASSPLAVEETQYF
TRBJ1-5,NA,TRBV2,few,CASRWGLESNQPQHF
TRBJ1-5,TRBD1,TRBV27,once,CASKPGQGAVQPQHF
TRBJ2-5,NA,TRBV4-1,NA,CASSQVSRTQYF
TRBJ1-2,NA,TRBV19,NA,CASSPETVRYGYTF
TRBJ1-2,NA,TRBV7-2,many,CASSFRSGQGNGYTF
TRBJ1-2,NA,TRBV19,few,CASSSGTWGRYYGYTF
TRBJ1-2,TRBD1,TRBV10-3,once,CAISGDRAYGYAF
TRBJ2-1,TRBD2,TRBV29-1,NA,CSAGRLAGGQGNEQFF
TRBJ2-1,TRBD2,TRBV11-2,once,CASTDGGRGWGNEQFF
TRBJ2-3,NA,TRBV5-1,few,CASSLGGLEADTQYF
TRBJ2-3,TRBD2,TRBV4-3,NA,CASSQNTAGRDTQYF
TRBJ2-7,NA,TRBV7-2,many,CASSGRSSNEQYF
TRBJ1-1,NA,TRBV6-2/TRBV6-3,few,CASRPAKSGVTEAFF
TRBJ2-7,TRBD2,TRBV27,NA,CASSSGLVSDEQYF
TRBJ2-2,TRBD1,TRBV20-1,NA,CSARDGTGGSTGELFF
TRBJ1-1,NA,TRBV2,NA,CASSVGGGNRAFF
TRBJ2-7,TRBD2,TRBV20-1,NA,CSARVPGLAGWGAHEQYF
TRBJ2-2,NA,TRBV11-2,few,CASTIAVGAPGELFF
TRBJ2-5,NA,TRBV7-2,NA,CASSLLGRETQYF
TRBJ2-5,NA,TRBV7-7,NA,CASSERSGQETQYF